This is a list of T cell receptor beta chains from one sample in a study of control samples from healthy donors and cancer patients. Measured with immunoSEQ multiplex PCR; TCRdb has only the in-frame clones, and not every one. The data show about 120,000 clones, with more than 75% seen just once and 2.3% held by the top ten. The sample taken for sequencing was blood. Source of these receptors: a woman aged 70-85 years in good health. Both conserved end residues are part of each CDR3. The order of the fields is D gene, clone size, V gene, J gene, CDR3 DNA, CDR3 protein. A D gene is named only where the DNA matches it firmly. Clone size, where shown, is once, few, many, or a class for clones that have expanded.

D: NA
size: NA
V: TRBV19
J: TRBJ1-2
DNA: TGTGCCAGTAGTGACGTCTTGGGAGGGAATGGCTACACCTTC
CDR3: CASSDVLGGNGYTF

D: TRBD1
size: NA
V: TRBV3-1/TRBV3-2
J: TRBJ1-6
DNA: TGTGCCAGCAGCCCATTAGCGGGACAGGGGGGAAATTCACCCCTCCACTTT
CDR3: CASSPLAGQGGNSPLHF

D: NA
size: NA
V: TRBV27
J: TRBJ2-1
DNA: TGTGCCAGCAGTTTATACGAAAGCTCCTACAATGAGCAGTTCTTC
CDR3: CASSLYESSYNEQFF

D: NA
size: NA
V: TRBV5-1
J: TRBJ2-3
DNA: TGCGCCAGCAGCCGGGACGCCGAAAGCACAGATACGCAGTATTTT
CDR3: CASSRDAESTDTQYF

D: NA
size: NA
V: TRBV2
J: TRBJ1-2
DNA: TGTGCCAGCAGTGAGGGCCGGAGCTATGGCTACACCTTC
CDR3: CASSEGRSYGYTF

D: NA
size: NA
V: TRBV7-3
J: TRBJ2-2
DNA: TGTGCCAGCAGTTTCCTCCCCACCGGGGAGCTGTTTTTT
CDR3: CASSFLPTGELFF

D: NA
size: NA
V: TRBV5-1
J: TRBJ2-7
DNA: TGCGCCAGCAGCGGGCAGGGATCCCCCTACGAGCAGTACTTC
CDR3: CASSGQGSPYEQYF

D: NA
size: few
V: TRBV20-1
J: TRBJ1-1
DNA: TGCAGTGCTAGGGGGACCTTGGGGGCTTTCTTT
CDR3: CSARGTLGAFF

D: NA
size: NA
V: TRBV29-1
J: TRBJ1-3
DNA: TGCAGCTATCGGGGGGGTGCCTCTGGAAACACCATATATTTT
CDR3: CSYRGGASGNTIYF

D: NA
size: NA
V: TRBV18
J: TRBJ1-6
DNA: TGTGCCAGCTCACCAAACAGGGTAAATTCACCCCTCCACTTT
CDR3: CASSPNRVNSPLHF

D: NA
size: NA
V: TRBV18
J: TRBJ2-2
DNA: TGTGCCAGCTCACCCCCGGGGAACACCGGGGAGCTGTTTTTT
CDR3: CASSPPGNTGELFF

D: NA
size: NA
V: TRBV9
J: TRBJ1-3
DNA: TGTGCCAGCAGCGTGGGCAGCTCTGGAAACACCATATATTTT
CDR3: CASSVGSSGNTIYF

D: NA
size: NA
V: TRBV7-2
J: TRBJ1-4
DNA: TGTGCCAGCAGCTTGATGGGCACGAGTGAAAAACTGTTTTTT
CDR3: CASSLMGTSEKLFF

D: NA
size: few
V: TRBV6-5
J: TRBJ1-6
DNA: TGTGCCAGCGGGGGGACCGAAGATTCACCCCTCCACTTT
CDR3: CASGGTEDSPLHF

D: NA
size: NA
V: TRBV9
J: TRBJ1-5
DNA: TGTGCCAGCAGCGTAGGCCCCGGCAGCAATCAGCCCCAGCATTTT
CDR3: CASSVGPGSNQPQHF

D: NA
size: NA
V: TRBV27
J: TRBJ2-7
DNA: TGTGCCAGCAGTTTCCGGCAGGGTAGGGACGAGCAGTACTTC
CDR3: CASSFRQGRDEQYF

D: NA
size: NA
V: TRBV4-3
J: TRBJ2-7
DNA: TGCGCCAGCAGCCAAGATATCCGGTACGAGCAGTACTTC
CDR3: CASSQDIRYEQYF

D: TRBD1
size: NA
V: TRBV5-1
J: TRBJ2-2
DNA: TGCGCCAGCAGCTTTGGACAGGGCCCCACCGGGGAGCTGTTTTTT
CDR3: CASSFGQGPTGELFF

D: NA
size: NA
V: TRBV12-3/TRBV12-4
J: TRBJ2-6
DNA: TGTGCCAGCAGGAGCTACGGGGCCAACGTCCTGACTTTC
CDR3: CASRSYGANVLTF

D: TRBD1
size: NA
V: TRBV6-6
J: TRBJ1-2
DNA: TGTGCCAGCACCGGACAGGGTAACTATGGCTACACCTTC
CDR3: CASTGQGNYGYTF

D: TRBD1
size: NA
V: TRBV10-1
J: TRBJ1-2
DNA: TGCGCCAGCAGTCCTGGACAGGGGTATGGCTACACCTTC
CDR3: CASSPGQGYGYTF

D: NA
size: NA
V: TRBV5-5
J: TRBJ1-5
DNA: TGTGCCGGCAGCTTGGTTCTTTTCGTGATGGGGGAGGGCAATCAGCCCCAGCATTTT
CDR3: CAGSLVLFVMGEGNQPQHF

D: NA
size: NA
V: TRBV5-6
J: TRBJ1-3
DNA: TGTGCCAGCAGCTTGGGACGGAGCACTGGAAACACCATATATTTT
CDR3: CASSLGRSTGNTIYF

D: TRBD1
size: NA
V: TRBV13
J: TRBJ1-2
DNA: TGTGCCAGCAACTTGGGACAGGGGGCGCTCAGATATGGCTACACCTTC
CDR3: CASNLGQGALRYGYTF

D: NA
size: NA
V: TRBV6-1
J: TRBJ1-4
DNA: TGTGCCAGCAGTGAACTCGGGACCTGGGGTGAAAAACTGTTTTTT
CDR3: CASSELGTWGEKLFF

D: TRBD1
size: NA
V: TRBV7-2
J: TRBJ1-2
DNA: TGTGCCAGCAGCGCGACAGGGCCCAACTATGGCTACACCTTC
CDR3: CASSATGPNYGYTF

D: NA
size: NA
V: TRBV7-8
J: TRBJ1-1
DNA: TGTGCCAGCAGCTTAGACGGTTTACTGAACACTGAAGCTTTCTTT
CDR3: CASSLDGLLNTEAFF

D: TRBD2
size: NA
V: TRBV20-1
J: TRBJ2-3
DNA: TGCAGTGCTAGTGTCCTAGCGGGCACTGGGGATACGCAGTATTTT
CDR3: CSASVLAGTGDTQYF

D: NA
size: NA
V: TRBV6-6
J: TRBJ1-4
DNA: TGTGCCAGCAGTTCCGGTGAAAAACTGTTTTTT
CDR3: CASSSGEKLFF

D: NA
size: once
V: TRBV3-1/TRBV3-2
J: TRBJ2-5
DNA: TGTGCCAGCAGCCAAGGTGGGACCCAGTACTTC
CDR3: CASSQGGTQYF

D: NA
size: NA
V: TRBV27
J: TRBJ1-1
DNA: TGTGCCAGCAGTTTCGGGAGCGACACTGAAGCTTTCTTT
CDR3: CASSFGSDTEAFF

D: NA
size: once
V: TRBV6-5
J: TRBJ1-4
DNA: TGTGCCAGCAGTCGGGCCGCGGAAAAACTGTTTTTT
CDR3: CASSRAAEKLFF

D: NA
size: NA
V: TRBV2
J: TRBJ1-2
DNA: TGTGCCAGCAGTGGCGGGGAGGTCGGCTACACCTTC
CDR3: CASSGGEVGYTF

D: NA
size: NA
V: TRBV7-2
J: TRBJ2-7
DNA: TGTGCCAGCAGCCCGCACTTTAGCCGACACTACGAGCAGTACTTC
CDR3: CASSPHFSRHYEQYF

D: TRBD1
size: NA
V: TRBV6-5
J: TRBJ2-7
DNA: TGTGCCAGCACTCCGCCCGGGACAGACACGTACGAGCAGTACTTC
CDR3: CASTPPGTDTYEQYF

D: NA
size: NA
V: TRBV6-5
J: TRBJ1-1
DNA: TGTGCCAGCAGTTATAACGGACAAGGGGGTCCCACTGAAGCTTTCTTT
CDR3: CASSYNGQGGPTEAFF

D: TRBD1
size: NA
V: TRBV28
J: TRBJ2-1
DNA: TGTGCCAGCAGGAGGACAGGGGGCATGGGTCTGCAGTTCTTC
CDR3: CASRRTGGMGLQFF

D: TRBD2
size: NA
V: TRBV14
J: TRBJ2-1
DNA: TGTGCCAGCAGCCGACTAGCGGGGGGGCGTGAGCAGTTCTTC
CDR3: CASSRLAGGREQFF

D: NA
size: NA
V: TRBV5-1
J: TRBJ1-4
DNA: TGCGCCAGCAGCTTGGGAGGGCAGGAGGGGAGAGAAAAACTGTTTTTT
CDR3: CASSLGGQEGREKLFF

D: NA
size: NA
V: TRBV3-1/TRBV3-2
J: TRBJ1-1
DNA: TGTGCCAGCAGCTGGACCCAGAACACTGAAGCTTTCTTT
CDR3: CASSWTQNTEAFF

D: NA
size: NA
V: TRBV2
J: TRBJ1-2
DNA: TGTGCCAGCAGTAGGGACATTAACTATGGCTACACCTTC
CDR3: CASSRDINYGYTF

D: NA
size: NA
V: TRBV6-5
J: TRBJ1-2
DNA: TGTGCCAGCAGTTACTTTCTGGAGGGACTTAACTATGGCTACACCTTC
CDR3: CASSYFLEGLNYGYTF

D: NA
size: few
V: TRBV9
J: TRBJ2-2
DNA: TGTGCCAGCAACGCTTGGGGGGCAGGTAACACCGGGGAGCTGTTTTTT
CDR3: CASNAWGAGNTGELFF

D: NA
size: few
V: TRBV27
J: TRBJ2-5
DNA: TGTGCCAGCAGTTCTCCCGGTGGGTCTCAAGAGACCCAGTACTTC
CDR3: CASSSPGGSQETQYF

D: TRBD1
size: NA
V: TRBV5-6
J: TRBJ2-2
DNA: TGTGCCAGCAGCCTGGGACAGCTGATGAACACCGGGGAGCTGTTTTTT
CDR3: CASSLGQLMNTGELFF

D: TRBD2
size: NA
V: TRBV10-3
J: TRBJ2-7
DNA: TGTGCCATCAGTGAGCTCAAGCGGGGATTCTACGAGCAGTACTTC
CDR3: CAISELKRGFYEQYF

D: NA
size: NA
V: TRBV12-3/TRBV12-4
J: TRBJ2-2
DNA: TGTGCCAGCGGAACAGGGAACACCGGGGAGCTGTTTTTT
CDR3: CASGTGNTGELFF

D: NA
size: NA
V: TRBV3-1/TRBV3-2
J: TRBJ2-3
DNA: TGTGCCAGCAGCCAATCCGACAGGAGACGCACAGATACGCAGTATTTT
CDR3: CASSQSDRRRTDTQYF

D: NA
size: NA
V: TRBV12-5
J: TRBJ1-2
DNA: TGTGCTAGTACAACAGATAACTATGGCTACACCTTC
CDR3: CASTTDNYGYTF

D: NA
size: NA
V: TRBV9
J: TRBJ2-5
DNA: TGTGCCAGCAGCGTAGCGGCGGGGATACAAGAGACCCAGTACTTC
CDR3: CASSVAAGIQETQYF

D: NA
size: NA
V: TRBV20-1
J: TRBJ1-1
DNA: TGCAGTGCTAGTCTCAGGAACACTGAAGCTTTCTTT
CDR3: CSASLRNTEAFF

D: NA
size: NA
V: TRBV28
J: TRBJ1-6
DNA: TGTGCCAGCACCCCGGTGGGTGGTAGATATAATTCACCCCTCCACTTT
CDR3: CASTPVGGRYNSPLHF

D: TRBD1
size: NA
V: TRBV2
J: TRBJ2-7
DNA: TGTGCCAGCAGGCAGACAGGGTTTCTGGTGTACTTC
CDR3: CASRQTGFLVYF